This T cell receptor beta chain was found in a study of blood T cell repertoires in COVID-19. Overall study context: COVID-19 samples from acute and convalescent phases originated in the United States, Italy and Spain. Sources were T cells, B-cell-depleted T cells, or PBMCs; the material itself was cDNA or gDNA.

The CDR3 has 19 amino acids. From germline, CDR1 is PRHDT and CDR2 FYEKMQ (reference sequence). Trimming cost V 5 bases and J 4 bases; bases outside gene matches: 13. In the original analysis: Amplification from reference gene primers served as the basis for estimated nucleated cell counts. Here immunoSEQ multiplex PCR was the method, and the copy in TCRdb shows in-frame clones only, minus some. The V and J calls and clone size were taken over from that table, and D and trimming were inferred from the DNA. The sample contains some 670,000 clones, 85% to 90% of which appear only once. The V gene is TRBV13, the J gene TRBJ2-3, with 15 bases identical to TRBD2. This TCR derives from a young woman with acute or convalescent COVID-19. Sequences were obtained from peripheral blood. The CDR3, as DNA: TGTGCCAGCAGCGCCATTGGACTAGCGGGGGGGCCTGGGTCAGATACGCAGTATTTT. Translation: CASSAIGLAGGPGSDTQYF.